This note documents a single TCR beta chain sequence. The antigen remains unidentified. Researchers ran the PCR with 60 Vbeta and 13 Jbeta primers. Here immunoSEQ multiplex PCR was the method, and the copy in TCRdb shows in-frame clones only, minus some. The sample records fewer than 200,000 clones, approximately 82% being singletons. This CDR3 has 15 amino acids. V was clipped by 3 bases and J by 2 bases; unmatched bases: 6. Germline V gives CDR1 MNHEY, CDR2 SMNVEV (reference sequence). The data originate from a study of cytomegalovirus exposure and HLA in healthy donors. Study-level points and caveats: Earlier analysis yielded a pattern in which most TCR beta V segments were productive about 87% or about 30% of the time. Rare TCR sequences dominated, though some public TCRs recurred in many donors.

This sequence originates from a male donor in good health and CMV-seronegative. Sequenced: PBMCs. The chain employs TRBV27 and TRBJ2-7; 8 nucleotides match TRBD1. The CDR3 region has the DNA TGTGCCAGCAGTTTCCGGACAGGGATGCCCTACGAGCAGTACTTC. This encodes CASSFRTGMPYEQYF.